Here is one TCR beta chain with its context. These data come from a study of blood T cell repertoires in COVID-19. Overall study context: The study drew acute and convalescent COVID-19 samples from the United States, Italy and Spain. From T cells, B-cell-depleted T cells, or PBMCs came the material, which was cDNA or gDNA.

In the 2 weeks before study entry, exposed participants met a COVID-19 case, which was PCR-confirmed or clinician-diagnosed. V lost 8 bases and J lost 7; bases outside the gene matches: 8. This CDR3 has 13 amino acids. Germline CDR1 reads SGDLS; CDR2 reads YYNGEE. As originally analysed: Amplifying reference gene primers gave estimates of nucleated cell counts. The protocol was immunoSEQ multiplex PCR, while the TCRdb copy is restricted to in-frame clones and leaves out a portion. The DNA was the basis for D and trimming; V, J and clone size are from that table. The table lists hundreds of thousands of clones, around 88% of them singletons.

The sequence was obtained from a woman younger than 45 who had been exposed to COVID-19. The chain couples TRBV9 to TRBJ2-1; 8 positions match TRBD2. Input material: PBMCs or T cells enriched from blood (not recorded which). Here the CDR3 DNA reads TGTGCCAGTGGACTAGCAGTTCGGAATGAGCAGTTCTTC. It yields the protein CASGLAVRNEQFF.